One sample yielded the 18 T cell receptor beta chains listed below, sequenced in a study of blood T cell repertoires in COVID-19. The assay was immunoSEQ multiplex PCR, and TCRdb's table has in-frame clones only and misses some. The top ten clones hold 6.5% to 8% of a sample with some 370,000 clones, 90% of them seen once. Input material: peripheral blood. The origin of the receptors is a man aged 18 to 30 with active or convalescent COVID-19.

This clone has a single count. The V gene is TRBV10-3, the J gene TRBJ2-7; 10 nucleotides match TRBD2. Looked up from germline, CDR1 is ENHRY and CDR2 is SYGVKD. Losses at the gene ends were 2 bases for V and 2 bases for J; bases not matched to a gene: 3. CDR3 length: 15 residues. The CDR3 DNA reads TGTGCCATCAGTGAGGCAACTAGCGGGACCTACGAGCAGTACTTC. It yields the protein CAISEATSGTYEQYF.

Concerning this clone itself: Additional DNA sequences in this sample encode the identical CDR3. The CDR3 region has the DNA TGTGCCAGCAGTCCGACTGCCTCCTACGAGCAGTACTTC. It encodes CASSPTASYEQYF. The chain links TRBV27 to TRBJ2-7; no clear D gene. V dropped 5 bases and J dropped 0 bases, with 8 bases sitting between them. The germline CDR1 and CDR2 sequences are MNHEY and SMNVEV (reference sequence). CDR3 size: 13 residues.

The V and J genes are TRBV11-3 and TRBJ1-3; no definite D call. This CDR3 comprises 13 residues. Germline V gene data show CDR1 as SGHNT and CDR2 as YENEEA. Trimming removed 2 bases at V and 6 bases at J, with 8 bases between. CDR3 sequence: CASSLTGENTIYF. CDR3 bases: TGTGCCAGCAGCTTAACCGGGGAAAACACCATATATTTT. The full variable domain, rest sourced from reference TRBV11-3 and TRBJ1-3, is EAGVVQSPRYKIIEKKQPVAFWCNPISGHNTLYWYLQNLGQGPELLIRYENEEAVDDSQLPKDRFSAERLKGVDSTLKIQPAELGDSAVYLCASSLTGENTIYFGEGSWLTVV.

This chain uses TRBV4-1 with TRBJ2-1; weak D call: TRBD2 (5 bases). CDR3 length: 13 amino acids. Per the germline V gene, CDR1 is MGHRA and CDR2 is YSYEKL. Trimming took 0 bases from V and 8 from J, leaving 8 bases between them. CDR3 region: CASSQDGGHEQFF. Written as DNA, the CDR3 is TGCGCCAGCAGCCAAGATGGAGGCCATGAGCAGTTCTTC.

The chain employs TRBV6-2 or TRBV6-3 and TRBJ2-5, with 8 bases lining up with TRBD1. The CDR3 has 15 residues. CDR1 is MNHEY, CDR2 SVGEGT, per germline. The V and J ends lost 5 bases and 5 bases, in that order; junction bases with no gene match: 10. This CDR3 reads CASSPRTGHGETQYF. CDR3 DNA sequence: TGTGCCAGCAGTCCGCGGACAGGGCACGGGGAGACCCAGTACTTC.

The chain recombines TRBV5-1 with TRBJ2-3, with 12 bases that match TRBD2. The germline CDR1 and CDR2 sequences are SGHRS and YFSETQ. The J segment lost 0 bases and the V segment lost 2 bases, leaving 4 bases of the junction unmatched. The CDR3 is 17 residues long. The CDR3 loop is CASSFLLAGGSTDTQYF. In DNA, the CDR3 is TGCGCCAGCAGCTTTCTACTAGCGGGAGGTAGCACAGATACGCAGTATTTT.

The chain employs TRBV3-1 (or the pseudogene TRBV3-2) and TRBJ1-6; TRBD1 is a possible D gene (6 bases). Trimming took off 1 base at V and 11 bases at J, with 21 bases between the two ends. Germline CDR1 LGHDT, CDR2 YNNKEL (reference sequence). This CDR3 comprises 17 residues. In DNA, the CDR3 is TGTGCCAGCAGCCAAGGAATCTACAGGGCGCCTCAACCACCCCTCCACTTT. It encodes CASSQGIYRAPQPPLHF.

The chain couples TRBV6-2 or TRBV6-3 to TRBJ1-2, with D unresolved. V gave up 5 bases and J gave up 7 bases, with 8 bases separating them. Germline CDR1 MNHEY, CDR2 SVGEGT. The CDR3 is made up of 11 amino acids. The CDR3 is CASSPGSGYTF. CDR3 nucleotide sequence: TGTGCCAGCAGTCCAGGCTCTGGCTACACCTTC.

The V and J genes are TRBV7-9 and TRBJ2-7; 10 positions match TRBD1. This CDR3 spans 16 amino acids. Germline lookup yields CDR1 SEHNR and CDR2 FQNEAQ (reference sequence). Unmatched junction bases numbered 6, after V lost 2 bases and J lost 2 bases. The CDR3 protein is CASSLPGQGEAYEQYF. CDR3 nucleotide sequence: TGTGCCAGCAGCTTACCCGGACAGGGGGAGGCCTACGAGCAGTACTTC.

This clone has a single count. The V and J genes are TRBV15 and TRBJ1-6; the match to TRBD1 covers 8 bases. CDR3 length: 15 amino acids. V gave up 4 bases and J gave up 10 bases; unmatched junction bases: 9. Germline V gene sequence: CDR1 LNHNV, CDR2 YYDKDF (reference sequence). CDR3 amino acids: CATSKPAQGVSPLHF. The CDR3 nucleotides read TGTGCCACCAGCAAACCGGCACAGGGGGTCTCACCCCTCCACTTT.

The genes are TRBV7-2 and TRBJ2-3; a possible D gene is TRBD2 (6 bases). V lost 9 bases and J lost 5, with 21 bases in between. The CDR3 contains 15 residues. Germline V gene lookup returns CDR1 SGHTA and CDR2 FQGNSA. The CDR3 spells CASKPGLRTGDTQYF. DNA of the CDR3: TGTGCCAGTAAACCGGGACTCCGAACTGGAGATACGCAGTATTTT.

The CDR3, as DNA: TGTGCCAGCAGCCCCAGTAGGGGGACTAGTATCTCTGGTGAGCAGTTCTTC. Its protein is CASSPSRGTSISGEQFF. The chain has TRBV9 and TRBJ2-1, with 8 bases fitting TRBD2. V lost 4 bases, J lost 9 bases, and 18 bases stayed unmatched. Germline CDR1 SGDLS, CDR2 YYNGEE. This CDR3 is 17 amino acids long.

This rearrangement joins TRBV4-3 to TRBJ2-2; D gene unclear. V dropped 4 bases and J dropped 0 bases, with 12 bases sitting between them. This CDR3 has 16 amino acids. Germline V gene lookup returns CDR1 LGHNA and CDR2 YSLEER. The CDR3 region is CASSPLGLTNTGELFF. CDR3 DNA: TGCGCCAGCAGCCCCCTTGGGCTAACGAACACCGGGGAGCTGTTTTTT.

This chain connects TRBV12-3 or TRBV12-4 to TRBJ1-2; TRBD1 is a possible D gene (5 bases). This CDR3 spans 12 amino acids. V lost 5 bases and J 5 bases, leaving 9 bases between the germline ends. DNA for the CDR3: TGTGCCAGCAGTCAGGGACTTTATGGCTACACCTTC. Translating it yields CASSQGLYGYTF.

This rearrangement joins TRBV5-6 to TRBJ1-1; no definite D call. V dropped 0 bases and J dropped 1 base, with 4 bases sitting between them. The length of the CDR3 is 13 residues. Germline-derived CDR1 and CDR2 are SGHDT and YYEEEE. CDR3 sequence (DNA): TGTGCCAGCAGCTTGGCATCGAACACTGAAGCTTTCTTT. Its protein is CASSLASNTEAFF. Full variable domain (missing parts from reference TRBV5-6 and TRBJ1-1): DAGVTQSPTHLIKTRGQQVTLRCSPKSGHDTVSWYQQALGQGPQFIFQYYEEEERQRGNFPDRFSGHQFPNYSSELNVNALLLGDSALYLCASSLASNTEAFFGQGTRLTVV.

This chain joins TRBV7-9 and TRBJ2-1; TRBD2 matches at 9 bases. Germline V lookup: CDR1 SEHNR, CDR2 FQNEAQ (reference sequence). The CDR3 has 15 amino acids. V trimming: 4 bases; J trimming: 8 bases; junction bases outside the gene matches: 9. This CDR3 is CASSSLSGRSHEQFF. In DNA, the CDR3 is TGTGCCAGCAGCTCCCTTAGCGGGAGATCCCATGAGCAGTTCTTC. The full variable domain, completed using reference TRBV7-9 and TRBJ2-1, is DTGVSQNPRHKITKRGQNVTFRCDPISEHNRLYWYRQTLGQGPEFLTYFQNEAQLEKSRLLSDRFSAERPKGSFSTLEIQRTEQGDSAMYLCASSSLSGRSHEQFFGPGTRLTVL.

The chain is built from TRBV7-2 and TRBJ1-2; possible D gene TRBD1, 5 bases. Trimming shortened V by 6 bases and J by 7 bases, and 9 bases separated the two germline ends. This CDR3 spans 11 amino acids. The germline gives CDR1 SGHTA, CDR2 FQGNSA. The CDR3 sequence: CASSQGGGYTF. The CDR3 DNA sequence: TGTGCCAGCAGTCAGGGCGGTGGCTACACCTTC.

The chain joins TRBV19 to TRBJ2-3, with TRBD1 matching over 9 bases. Losses at the gene ends were 5 bases for V and 5 bases for J; bases not matched to a gene: 8. This CDR3 comprises 15 residues. Germline V lookup: CDR1 LNHDA, CDR2 SQIVND (reference sequence). CDR3 sequence: CASSSGTGLRDTQYF. CDR3 sequence (DNA): TGTGCCAGTAGTTCCGGGACAGGGTTGAGAGATACGCAGTATTTT.